The sequence of this T cell receptor (beta chain) was determined in a study of blood T cell repertoires in COVID-19. Whole-study context: The samples span acute and convalescent COVID-19 from the United States, Italy and Spain.

Grouping used clinical history reported by participants in a survey and questionnaire. Germline CDR1 reads LNHDA; CDR2 reads SQIVND (reference sequence). Losses at the gene ends were 4 bases for V and 5 bases for J; bases not matched to a gene: 7. The CDR3 sequence is 15 residues long. How the authors handled the data: Reference gene primer amplification gave estimated nucleated cell counts. Only in-frame clones appear in the TCRdb table, and some are missing; sequencing was by immunoSEQ multiplex PCR. V and J calls and clone size come straight from that table; D and trimming were deduced from the DNA. Here the sample spans about 220,000 clones, 75% to 90% being singletons.

The sample comprised PBMCs or T cells enriched from blood (not recorded which). The chain uses TRBV19 and TRBJ2-4, with 8 bases fitting TRBD1. The clonotype was recovered from a woman younger than 35 in a cohort exposed to, infected with or recovered from COVID-19 (not recorded which). The CDR3 spells CASSKRGTGENIQYF. The CDR3 bases are TGTGCCAGTAGTAAAAGGGGGACAGGTGAAAACATTCAGTACTTC.